Reported below is one T cell receptor beta chain. The antigen remains unidentified. The source of the sample is a study of T-cell reconstitution after alpha-beta-depleted transplantation in children. The TCRbeta library was prepared with unique molecular identifiers. Via MiXCR, TCRdb re-called the PCR reads, giving one row per CDR3 protein. The sample yields 400,000 to 550,000 distinct CDR3 sequences, under 12% seen once. The CDR3 runs 15 residues. The V gene's germline CDR1 is SGHTA and CDR2 FQGNSA. With 1 base clipped from V and 3 bases from J, the junction kept 4 bases outside the gene matches. Study-wide points: Several hundred graft clones that had expanded were reportedly the source of alpha-beta T cells about two months after transplant. At the one-year point after transplant, T-cell counts and TCRbeta diversity were found to come mostly from T cells that had been newly produced. Surviving recipient T cells and intrathymic progenitors accounted for some patients' high TCRbeta diversity at day 60.

The sequences come from PBMCs, collected before TCRalphabeta/CD19-depleted stem cell transplant. The rearrangement links TRBV7-2 to TRBJ2-7; TRBD1 aligns across 9 bases. This clonotype was sampled from a child younger than 10 with inherited bone marrow failure, due to receive a stem cell transplant. CDR3 nucleotides: TGTGCCAGCAGCTTAGTATCGGGACAGGGCTACGAGCAGTACTTC. Protein sequence: CASSLVSGQGYEQYF.